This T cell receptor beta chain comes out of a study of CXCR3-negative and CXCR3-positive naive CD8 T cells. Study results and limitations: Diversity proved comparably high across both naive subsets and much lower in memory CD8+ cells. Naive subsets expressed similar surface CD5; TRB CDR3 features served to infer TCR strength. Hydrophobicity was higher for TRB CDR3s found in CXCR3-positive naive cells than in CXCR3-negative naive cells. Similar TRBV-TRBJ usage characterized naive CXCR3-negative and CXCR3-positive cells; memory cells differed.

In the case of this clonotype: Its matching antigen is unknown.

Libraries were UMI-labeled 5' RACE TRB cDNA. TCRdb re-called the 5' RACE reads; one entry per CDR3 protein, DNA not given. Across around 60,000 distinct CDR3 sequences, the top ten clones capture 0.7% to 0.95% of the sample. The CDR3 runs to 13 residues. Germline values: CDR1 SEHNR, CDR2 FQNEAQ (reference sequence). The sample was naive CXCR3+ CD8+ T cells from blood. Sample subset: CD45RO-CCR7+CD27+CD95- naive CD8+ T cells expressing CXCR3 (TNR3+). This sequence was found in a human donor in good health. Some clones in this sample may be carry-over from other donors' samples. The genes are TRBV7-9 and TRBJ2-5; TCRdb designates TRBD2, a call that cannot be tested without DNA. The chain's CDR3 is CASSLEGRKTQYF. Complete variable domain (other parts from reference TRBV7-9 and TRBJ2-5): DTGVSQNPRHKITKRGQNVTFRCDPISEHNRLYWYRQTLGQGPEFLTYFQNEAQLEKSRLLSDRFSAERPKGSFSTLEIQRTEQGDSAMYLCASSLEGRKTQYFGPGTRLLVL.